Listed below are T cell receptor beta chains from one sample, sequenced in a study of T cell responses to AZD1222 COVID-19 vaccine. Assay: immunoSEQ multiplex PCR; the TCRdb copy retains only in-frame clones and omits some. The sample shows approximately 140,000 clones, 75% to 95% of them seen only once. The sample was peripheral blood, taken 28 days after the second AZD1222 dose. The receptors stem from an adult who received the AZD1222 COVID-19 vaccine. CDR3s include the opening cysteine and the closing phenylalanine or tryptophan. Each record gives: J gene, clone size, V gene, D gene, CDR3 protein, CDR3 DNA. The D gene is left open where the match is weak. A row's size may be missing; if present it is once, few, many or a size class.

>TRBJ1-1|.|TRBV5-1|TRBD1
CASSLDDRDTEAFF
TGCGCCAGCAGCTTAGACGACAGGGACACTGAAGCTTTCTTT
>TRBJ2-4|.|TRBV3-1/TRBV3-2|.
CASSPIAHSNIQYF
TGTGCCAGCAGCCCTATAGCTCATTCGAACATTCAGTACTTC
>TRBJ1-6|.|TRBV3-1/TRBV3-2|.
CASSQGSGPPGPPLHF
TGTGCCAGCAGCCAAGGTTCGGGACCCCCGGGTCCACCCCTCCACTTT
>TRBJ1-1|.|TRBV19|.
CASSRPGRRTEAFF
TGTGCCAGTAGTCGGCCGGGCAGGAGGACTGAAGCTTTCTTT
>TRBJ2-1|.|TRBV24-1|TRBD2
CATSDLTSGNEQFF
TGTGCCACCAGTGACCTTACTAGCGGTAATGAGCAGTTCTTC
>TRBJ2-1|once|TRBV7-2|TRBD2
CASSLAGGPSNEQFF
TGTGCCAGCAGCTTAGCGGGAGGGCCCTCGAATGAGCAGTTCTTC
>TRBJ2-3|.|TRBV19|.
CASSILDGSNTQYF
TGTGCCAGTAGTATCCTCGACGGGAGTAATACGCAGTATTTT
>TRBJ1-2|.|TRBV7-2|.
CASSLSYRELDYGYTF
TGTGCCAGCAGCTTGAGTTACAGGGAACTGGACTATGGCTACACCTTC
>TRBJ1-1|.|TRBV6-2/TRBV6-3|TRBD1
CASSNRGNTEAFF
TGTGCCAGCAGTAACAGGGGAAACACTGAAGCTTTCTTT
>TRBJ2-1|once|TRBV19|TRBD1
CASSPLDRSWDEQFF
TGTGCCAGTAGCCCCTTGGACAGGTCGTGGGATGAGCAGTTCTTC
>TRBJ1-3|.|TRBV7-8|.
CASSPGPVFSGNTIYF
TGTGCCAGCAGCCCGGGACCTGTTTTCTCTGGAAACACCATATATTTT
>TRBJ1-2|.|TRBV2|TRBD1
CARQTPGGQVSGYTF
TGTGCCAGGCAAACTCCCGGAGGACAGGTGTCCGGCTACACCTTC
>TRBJ2-3|.|TRBV11-3|.
CASTGAPSTDTQYF
TGTGCCAGCACCGGGGCCCCTAGCACAGATACGCAGTATTTT
>TRBJ1-2|.|TRBV29-1|TRBD1
CSVARGQGNDGYTF
TGCAGCGTTGCAAGGGGACAGGGGAATGATGGCTACACCTTC
>TRBJ1-1|once|TRBV7-9|.
CASSPPFAPMNTEAFF
TGTGCCAGCAGCCCTCCGTTCGCCCCCATGAACACTGAAGCTTTCTTT
>TRBJ2-5|.|TRBV29-1|.
CSVNRDGETQYF
TGCAGCGTTAACAGGGATGGAGAGACCCAGTACTTC
>TRBJ2-3|.|TRBV6-5|TRBD2
CASSSGLAADTQYF
TGTGCCAGCAGTTCGGGACTAGCGGCAGATACGCAGTATTTT
>TRBJ1-2|.|TRBV7-9|.
CASSPQQGPSNYGYTF
TGTGCCAGCAGCCCCCAGCAGGGGCCCTCTAACTATGGCTACACCTTC
>TRBJ2-1|.|TRBV5-1|TRBD2
CASSWSGGPKDEQFF
TGCGCCAGCAGCTGGAGCGGGGGCCCCAAGGATGAGCAGTTCTTC
>TRBJ1-5|.|TRBV3-1/TRBV3-2|.
CASSLKGNQPQHF
TGTGCCAGCAGCCTGAAGGGAAATCAGCCCCAGCATTTT